This TCR beta chain is from a study of cytomegalovirus exposure and HLA in healthy donors. Study outcomes and limitations: Later genetic work tied a missense DCLRE1C variant to beta-chain V and J trimming. It is likely that the observed cluster of highly shared sequence variants was a sequencing artifact.

Both 60 Vbeta primers and 13 Jbeta primers went into the PCR. Method: immunoSEQ multiplex PCR; TCRdb's copy keeps in-frame clones and lacks some. Of roughly 180,000 clones listed, 70% to 90% are singletons. V dropped 4 bases and J dropped 6; count of bases not matched to a gene: 10. Germline-derived CDR1 and CDR2 are SGHRS and YFSETQ. The CDR3 length is 15 residues. A word on this clone: The antigen remains undetermined.

This TCR was sampled from a man in his late teens or twenties in good health and CMV-seropositive. The sample comprised PBMCs. The rearrangement links TRBV5-1 to TRBJ2-7, with TRBD2 identical over 10 bases. CDR3 sequence (DNA): TGCGCCAGCAGCGGGCCCTCAGCGGGGGGGCTCGAGCAGTACTTC. It codes for CASSGPSAGGLEQYF.